The source of this T cell receptor (beta chain) is a study of blood T cell repertoires in COVID-19. V was pared by 6 bases and J by 4 bases, with 7 bases of the junction left unmatched. Germline CDR1 and CDR2: SQVTM and ANQGSEA. CDR3 length: 13 residues. Sequencing used immunoSEQ multiplex PCR; TCRdb keeps in-frame clones, though not all of them. Of about 180,000 clones detected, approximately 88% appear once; the ten largest clones hold 7%. The gene calls are TRBV29-1 and TRBJ1-2; 8 bases line up with TRBD1. The sample taken for sequencing was peripheral blood. The receptor's source is a woman in her 40s with COVID-19, enrolled during active disease. The CDR3: CSVAGGPLYGYTF. The CDR3 DNA sequence: TGCAGCGTCGCAGGGGGCCCCCTCTATGGCTACACCTTC.